This TCR beta chain is drawn from a study of OX40 agonist ivuxolimab in advanced cancers. Clones were read by immunoSEQ multiplex PCR, and TCRdb kept only the in-frame ones, dropping some. The sample lists 35,000 to 50,000 clones; around 89% were seen once. Between the trimmed V and J ends, which lost 6 bases and 2 bases, there was a span of 11 bases. Germline CDR1 MNHEY, CDR2 SVGAGI. This CDR3 is 13 amino acids long. The V gene is TRBV6-5, the J gene TRBJ2-7, with D possibly TRBD1 on 6 matching bases. The clonotype comes from an adult with an advanced solid tumor such as melanoma, head and neck, liver or kidney cancer. The sample was CD4+ or CD8+ T cells sorted from blood, taken in a trial of the OX40 agonist ivuxolimab. The CDR3 loop reads CASRRDNTYEQYF. The CDR3 DNA follows: TGTGCCAGCAGAAGGGACAACACCTACGAGCAGTACTTC.